The clone carrying this T cell receptor beta chain was seen at least ten times. Antigen: not known. This sample was taken from a study of T-cell memory formation after mild COVID-19. Study-level points and caveats: Pre-infection memory showed some responding clones, and this suggested that cross-reactive memory joined. Contracting CD4+ clones were located mainly in CM and EM, and CD8+ clones in EMRA. Day 37-peaking second-wave clones had unconfirmed SARS-CoV-2 specificity.

TCRdb redid the calling of the 5' RACE reads with MiXCR, one entry per CDR3 protein. Of about 310,000 distinct CDR3 sequences in the sample, more than 15% are singletons; the top ten hold 22%. The specimen sequenced was PBMCs or a T cell subset sorted from them (not recorded which). The clonotype originates from a man between 18 and 35 years old who had mild COVID-19 (a few samples of this study predate the infection). Cell type and time point are not known.

CDR3 nucleotides: TGCGCCAGCGCGGCGAGAGGGGGGGCCCAGACCCAGTACTTC. As protein: CASAARGGAQTQYF. The chain couples TRBV5-1 to TRBJ2-5; tentative D call: TRBD2 (7 bases). V lost 7 bases and J 6 bases, leaving 19 bases between the germline ends. CDR1 is SGHRS and CDR2 is YFSETQ in the germline V gene. The CDR3 length is 14 residues. Based on the CDR3 plus reference TRBV5-1 and TRBJ2-5, the full variable domain is KAGVTQTPRYLIKTRGQQVTLSCSPISGHRSVSWYQQTPGQGLQFLFEYFSETQRNKGNFPGRFSGRQFSNSRSEMNVSTLELGDSALYLCASAARGGAQTQYFGPGTRLLVL.